The entry that follows covers one TCR beta chain sequence. The CDR3 is 15 amino acids. The germline gives CDR1 LNHDA, CDR2 SQIVND (reference sequence). Trimming took off 7 bases at V and 4 bases at J, with 17 bases between the two ends. These data come from a study of T cell responses to AZD1222 COVID-19 vaccine. TCRdb keeps only in-frame clones here, not all; method: immunoSEQ multiplex PCR. The table records some 180,000 clones, under 95% of them present only once. This clonotype originated in an adult who received the AZD1222 COVID-19 vaccine. This specimen consisted of peripheral blood, obtained 28 days after the second AZD1222 dose. This chain joins TRBV19 and TRBJ2-1; a weak D match, TRBD2 (6 bases). CDR3 DNA: TGTGCCAGTATAGACGGGACTCCTACTTACAATGAGCAGTTCTTC. Protein: CASIDGTPTYNEQFF.